The clone carrying this TCR beta chain was seen a handful of times. The source of the sample is a study of blood T cells in healthy people across ages. The CDR3 has 13 amino acids. Germline V gene lookup returns CDR1 SGHTA and CDR2 FQGTGA. Trimming pared 5 bases from V and 0 bases from J, leaving 7 bases between. Alongside a J-beta primer mix, a sample-barcoded 5' primer served in a second PCR lasting about 6 to 11 cycles. TCRdb ran MiXCR on the 5' RACE reads and lists one entry per CDR3 protein. The table records about 1 million distinct CDR3 sequences, under 55% of them present only once. The J gene is TRBJ1-1, the V gene TRBV7-3; no clear D. This clonotype originated in a woman aged 55-70 years in good health. Input material: blood. The CDR3 here is CASSGNLNTEAFF. The CDR3 DNA sequence: TGTGCCAGCAGCGGCAACTTGAACACTGAAGCTTTCTTT. Combining the CDR3 with reference TRBV7-3 and TRBJ1-1 gives the whole variable domain GAGVSQTPSNKVTEKGKYVELRCDPISGHTALYWYRQSLGQGPEFLIYFQGTGAADDSGLPNDRFFAVRPEGSVSTLKIQRTERGDSAVYLCASSGNLNTEAFFGQGTRLTVV.